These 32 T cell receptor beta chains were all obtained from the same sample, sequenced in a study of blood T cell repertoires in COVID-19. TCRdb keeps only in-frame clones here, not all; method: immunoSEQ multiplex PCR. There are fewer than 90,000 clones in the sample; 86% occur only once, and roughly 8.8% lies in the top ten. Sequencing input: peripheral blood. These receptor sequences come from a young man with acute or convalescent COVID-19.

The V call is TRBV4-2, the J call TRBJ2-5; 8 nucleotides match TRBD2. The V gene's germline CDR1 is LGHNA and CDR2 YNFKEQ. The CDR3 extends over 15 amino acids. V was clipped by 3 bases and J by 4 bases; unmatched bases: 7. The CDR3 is CASSQWGTRGETQYF. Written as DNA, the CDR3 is TGTGCCAGCAGCCAGTGGGGGACTAGGGGAGAGACCCAGTACTTC.

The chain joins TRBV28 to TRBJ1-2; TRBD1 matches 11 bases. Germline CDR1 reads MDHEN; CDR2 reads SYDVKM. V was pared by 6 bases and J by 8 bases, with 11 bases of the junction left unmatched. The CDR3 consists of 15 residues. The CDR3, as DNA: TGTGCCAGCAGAAGGGGAGGACAGGGGGCAGGAGGCTACACCTTC. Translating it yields CASRRGGQGAGGYTF.

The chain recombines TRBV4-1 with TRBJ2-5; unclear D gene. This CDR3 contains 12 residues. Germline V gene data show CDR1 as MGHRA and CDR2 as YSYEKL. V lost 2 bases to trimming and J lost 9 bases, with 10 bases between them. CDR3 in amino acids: CASSQTPGSQYF. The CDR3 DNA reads TGCGCCAGCAGCCAAACTCCCGGGTCCCAGTACTTC.

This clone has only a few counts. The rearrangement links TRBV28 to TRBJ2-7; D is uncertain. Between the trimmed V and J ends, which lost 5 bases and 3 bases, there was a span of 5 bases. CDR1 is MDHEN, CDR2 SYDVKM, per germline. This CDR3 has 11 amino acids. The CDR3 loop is CASSINYEQYF. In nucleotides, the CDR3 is TGTGCCAGCAGTATTAACTACGAGCAGTACTTC. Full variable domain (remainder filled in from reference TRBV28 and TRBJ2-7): DVKVTQSSRYLVKRTGEKVFLECVQDMDHENMFWYRQDPGLGLRLIYFSYDVKMKEKGDIPEGYSVSREKKERFSLILESASTNQTSMYLCASSINYEQYFGPGTRLTVT.

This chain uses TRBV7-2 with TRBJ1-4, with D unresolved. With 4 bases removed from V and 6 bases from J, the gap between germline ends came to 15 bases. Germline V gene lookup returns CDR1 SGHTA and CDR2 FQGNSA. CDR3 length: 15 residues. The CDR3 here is CASSSQGGLHEKLFF. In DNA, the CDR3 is TGTGCCAGCAGCTCACAAGGTGGGCTCCATGAAAAACTGTTTTTT.

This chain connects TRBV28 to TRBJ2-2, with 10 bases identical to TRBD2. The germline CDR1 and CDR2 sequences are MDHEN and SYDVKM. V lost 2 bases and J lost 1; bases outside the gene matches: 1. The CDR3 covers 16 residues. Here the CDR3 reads CASSLGLAVNTGELFF. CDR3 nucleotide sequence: TGTGCCAGCAGTTTAGGACTAGCGGTGAACACCGGGGAGCTGTTTTTT.

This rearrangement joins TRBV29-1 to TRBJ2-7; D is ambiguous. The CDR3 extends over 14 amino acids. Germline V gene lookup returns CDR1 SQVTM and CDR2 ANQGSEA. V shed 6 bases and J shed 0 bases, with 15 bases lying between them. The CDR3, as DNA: TGCAGCGTATACAATGCTTCGGGCTCCTACGAGCAGTACTTC. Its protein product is CSVYNASGSYEQYF.

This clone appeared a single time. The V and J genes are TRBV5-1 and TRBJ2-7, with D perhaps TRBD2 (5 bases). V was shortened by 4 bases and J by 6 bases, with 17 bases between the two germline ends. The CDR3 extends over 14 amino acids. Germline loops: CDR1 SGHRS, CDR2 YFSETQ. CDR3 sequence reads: CASSHSNAAGEQYF. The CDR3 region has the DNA TGCGCCAGCAGCCACAGTAACGCGGCGGGCGAGCAGTACTTC.

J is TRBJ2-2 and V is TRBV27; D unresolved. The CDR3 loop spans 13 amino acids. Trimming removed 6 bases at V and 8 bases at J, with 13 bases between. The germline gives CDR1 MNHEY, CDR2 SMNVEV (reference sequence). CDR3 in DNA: TGTGCCAGCAGCCTGACTGAGGCTGGGGAGCTGTTTTTT. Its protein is CASSLTEAGELFF.

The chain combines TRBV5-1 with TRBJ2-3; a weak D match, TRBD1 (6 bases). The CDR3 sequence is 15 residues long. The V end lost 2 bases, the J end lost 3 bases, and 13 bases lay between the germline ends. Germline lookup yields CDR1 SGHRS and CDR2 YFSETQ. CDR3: CASSLTGFLTDTQYF. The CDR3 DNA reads TGCGCCAGCAGCTTAACAGGGTTTTTGACAGATACGCAGTATTTT.

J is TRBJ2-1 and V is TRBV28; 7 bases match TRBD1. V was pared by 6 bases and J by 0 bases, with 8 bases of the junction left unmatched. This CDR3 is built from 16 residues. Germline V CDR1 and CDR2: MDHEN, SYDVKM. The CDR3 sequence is CASRGQSKSSYNEQFF. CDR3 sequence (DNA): TGTGCCAGCAGGGGACAGTCGAAGAGCTCCTACAATGAGCAGTTCTTC.

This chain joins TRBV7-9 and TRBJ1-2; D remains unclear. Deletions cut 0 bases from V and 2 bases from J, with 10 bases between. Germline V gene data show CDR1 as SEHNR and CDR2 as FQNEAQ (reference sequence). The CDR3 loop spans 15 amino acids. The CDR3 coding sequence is TGTGCCAGCAGCTTAGCGGGCAGCCAGAACTATGGCTACACCTTC. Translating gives CASSLAGSQNYGYTF.

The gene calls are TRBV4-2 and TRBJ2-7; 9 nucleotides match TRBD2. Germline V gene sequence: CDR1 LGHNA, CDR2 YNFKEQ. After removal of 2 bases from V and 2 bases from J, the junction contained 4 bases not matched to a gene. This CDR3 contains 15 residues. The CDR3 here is CASSQNLAGTYEQYF. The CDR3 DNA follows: TGTGCCAGCAGCCAAAATCTAGCGGGGACCTACGAGCAGTACTTC.

The CDR3 nucleotides read TGTGCCAGCAGGGTAGGGGCCGGGGAGCTGTTTTTT. Translated, it gives CASRVGAGELFF. V usage is TRBV11-3 and J usage is TRBJ2-2; TRBD1 might be the D (5 bases). The length of the CDR3 is 12 residues. Between the trimmed V and J ends, which lost 6 bases and 6 bases, there was a span of 8 bases. Germline CDR1 SGHNT, CDR2 YENEEA. Full variable domain (outside the CDR3, taken from reference TRBV11-3 and TRBJ2-2): EAGVVQSPRYKIIEKKQPVAFWCNPISGHNTLYWYLQNLGQGPELLIRYENEEAVDDSQLPKDRFSAERLKGVDSTLKIQPAELGDSAVYLCASRVGAGELFFGEGSRLTVL.

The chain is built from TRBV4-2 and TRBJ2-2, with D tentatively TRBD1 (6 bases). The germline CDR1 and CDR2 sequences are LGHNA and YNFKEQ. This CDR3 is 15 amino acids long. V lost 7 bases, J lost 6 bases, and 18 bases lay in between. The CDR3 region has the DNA TGTGCCAGCACGCAGGGGAAAGGAAGCGCCGGGGAGCTGTTTTTT. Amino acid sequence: CASTQGKGSAGELFF.

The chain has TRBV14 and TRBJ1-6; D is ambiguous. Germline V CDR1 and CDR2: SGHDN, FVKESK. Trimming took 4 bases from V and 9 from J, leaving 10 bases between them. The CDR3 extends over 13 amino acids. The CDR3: CASSRQTGSPLHF. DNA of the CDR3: TGTGCCAGCAGCCGCCAAACGGGTTCACCCCTCCACTTT.

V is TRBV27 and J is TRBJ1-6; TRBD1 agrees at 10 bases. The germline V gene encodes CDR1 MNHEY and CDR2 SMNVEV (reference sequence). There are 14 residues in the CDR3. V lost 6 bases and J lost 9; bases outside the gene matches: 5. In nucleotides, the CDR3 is TGTGCCAGCAGCACCGGGACAGGGGTTTCACCCCTCCACTTT. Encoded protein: CASSTGTGVSPLHF.

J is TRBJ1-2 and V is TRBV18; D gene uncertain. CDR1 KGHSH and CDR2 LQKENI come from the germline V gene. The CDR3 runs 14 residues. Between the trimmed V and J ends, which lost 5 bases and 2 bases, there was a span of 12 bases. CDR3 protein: CASSFAQTNYGYTF. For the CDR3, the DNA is TGTGCCAGCTCATTTGCACAGACCAACTATGGCTACACCTTC.

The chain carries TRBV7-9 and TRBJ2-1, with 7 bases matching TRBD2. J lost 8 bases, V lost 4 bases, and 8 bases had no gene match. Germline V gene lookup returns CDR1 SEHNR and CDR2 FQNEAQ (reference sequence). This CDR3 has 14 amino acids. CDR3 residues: CASSYDRGRHEQFF. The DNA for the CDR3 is TGTGCCAGCAGCTACGATCGCGGGAGACATGAGCAGTTCTTC.

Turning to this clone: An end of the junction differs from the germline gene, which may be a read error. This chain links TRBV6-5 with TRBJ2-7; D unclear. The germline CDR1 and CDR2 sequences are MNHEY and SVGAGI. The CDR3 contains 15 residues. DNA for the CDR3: TGTGCCTGCAGTTCTCTCCCCAGCCCGTACTACGAGCTGTACTTC. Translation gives CACSSLPSPYYELYF.

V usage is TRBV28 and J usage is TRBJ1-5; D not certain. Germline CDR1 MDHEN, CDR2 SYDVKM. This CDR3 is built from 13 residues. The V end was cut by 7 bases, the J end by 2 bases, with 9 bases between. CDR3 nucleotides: TGTGCCAGCAAGGTGGCGGGCAATCAGCCCCAGCATTTT. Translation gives CASKVAGNQPQHF. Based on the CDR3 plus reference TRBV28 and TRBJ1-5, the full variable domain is DVKVTQSSRYLVKRTGEKVFLECVQDMDHENMFWYRQDPGLGLRLIYFSYDVKMKEKGDIPEGYSVSREKKERFSLILESASTNQTSMYLCASKVAGNQPQHFGDGTRLSIL.

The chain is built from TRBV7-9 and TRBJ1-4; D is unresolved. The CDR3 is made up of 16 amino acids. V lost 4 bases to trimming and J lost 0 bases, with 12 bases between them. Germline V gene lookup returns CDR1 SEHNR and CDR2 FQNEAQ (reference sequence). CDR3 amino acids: CASSSPRGATNEKLFF. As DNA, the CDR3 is TGTGCCAGCAGCTCCCCACGGGGAGCAACTAATGAAAAACTGTTTTTT.

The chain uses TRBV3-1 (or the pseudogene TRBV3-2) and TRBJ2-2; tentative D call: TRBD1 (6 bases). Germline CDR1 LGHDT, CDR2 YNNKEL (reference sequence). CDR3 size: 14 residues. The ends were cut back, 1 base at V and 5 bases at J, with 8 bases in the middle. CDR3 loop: CASSQVQGTGELFF. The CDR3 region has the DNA TGTGCCAGCAGCCAAGTGCAGGGGACCGGGGAGCTGTTTTTT.

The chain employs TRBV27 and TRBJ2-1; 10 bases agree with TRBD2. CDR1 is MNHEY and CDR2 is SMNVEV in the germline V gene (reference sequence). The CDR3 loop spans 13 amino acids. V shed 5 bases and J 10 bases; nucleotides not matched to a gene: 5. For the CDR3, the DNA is TGTGCCAGCAGTACTAGCGGGAATCGGGAGCAGTTCTTC. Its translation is CASSTSGNREQFF.

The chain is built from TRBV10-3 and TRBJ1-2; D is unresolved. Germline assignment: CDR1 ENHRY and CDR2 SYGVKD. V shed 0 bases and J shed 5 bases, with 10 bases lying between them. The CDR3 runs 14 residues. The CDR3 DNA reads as TGTGCCATCAGTGAGTCGAACAGCGGATATGGCTACACCTTC. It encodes CAISESNSGYGYTF.

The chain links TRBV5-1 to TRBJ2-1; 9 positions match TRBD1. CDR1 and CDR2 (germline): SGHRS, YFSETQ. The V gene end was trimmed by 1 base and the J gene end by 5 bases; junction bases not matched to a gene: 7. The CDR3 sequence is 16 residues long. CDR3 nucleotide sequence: TGCGCCAGCAGCTTGTACCCGGACAGGGGAGACAATGAGCAGTTCTTC. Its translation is CASSLYPDRGDNEQFF.

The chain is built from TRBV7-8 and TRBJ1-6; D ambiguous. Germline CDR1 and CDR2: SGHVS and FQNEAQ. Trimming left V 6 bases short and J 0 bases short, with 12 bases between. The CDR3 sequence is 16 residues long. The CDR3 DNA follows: TGTGCCAGCAGACTTAAAGGGAGCTCCTATAATTCACCCCTCCACTTT. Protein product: CASRLKGSSYNSPLHF.

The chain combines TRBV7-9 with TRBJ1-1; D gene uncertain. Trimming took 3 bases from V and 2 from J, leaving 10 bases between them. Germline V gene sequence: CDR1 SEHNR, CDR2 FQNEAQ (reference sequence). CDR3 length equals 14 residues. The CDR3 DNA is TGTGCCAGCAGCTTCGCCAGAGGTAACACTGAAGCTTTCTTT. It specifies CASSFARGNTEAFF.

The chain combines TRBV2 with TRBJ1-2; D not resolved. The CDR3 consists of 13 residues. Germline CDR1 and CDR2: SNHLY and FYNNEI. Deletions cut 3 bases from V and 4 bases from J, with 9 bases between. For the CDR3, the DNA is TGTGCCAGCAGTGAGGAGGCCCTCTATGGCTACACCTTC. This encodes CASSEEALYGYTF.

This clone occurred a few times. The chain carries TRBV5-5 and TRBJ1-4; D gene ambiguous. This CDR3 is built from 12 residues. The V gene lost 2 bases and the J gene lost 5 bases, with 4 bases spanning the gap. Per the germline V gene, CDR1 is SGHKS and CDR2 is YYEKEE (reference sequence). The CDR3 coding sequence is TGTGCCAGCAGCTTTCTAAATGAAAAACTGTTTTTT. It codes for CASSFLNEKLFF.

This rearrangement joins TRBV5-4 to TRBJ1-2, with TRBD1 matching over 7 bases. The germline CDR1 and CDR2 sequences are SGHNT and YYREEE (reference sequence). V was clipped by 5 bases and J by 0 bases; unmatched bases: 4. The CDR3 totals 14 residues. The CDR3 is CASSAGTANYGYTF. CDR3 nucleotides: TGTGCCAGCAGTGCCGGGACAGCTAACTATGGCTACACCTTC. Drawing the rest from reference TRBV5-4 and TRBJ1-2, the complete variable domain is ETGVTQSPTHLIKTRGQQVTLRCSSQSGHNTVSWYQQALGQGPQFIFQYYREEENGRGNFPPRFSGLQFPNYSSELNVNALELDDSALYLCASSAGTANYGYTFGSGTRLTVV.

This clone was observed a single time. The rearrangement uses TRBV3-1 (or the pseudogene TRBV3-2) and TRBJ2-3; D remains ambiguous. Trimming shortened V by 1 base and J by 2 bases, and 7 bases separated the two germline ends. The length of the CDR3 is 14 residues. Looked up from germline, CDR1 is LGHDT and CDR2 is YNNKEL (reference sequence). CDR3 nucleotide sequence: TGTGCCAGCAGCCAAGCACTCGCCACAGATACGCAGTATTTT. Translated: CASSQALATDTQYF.